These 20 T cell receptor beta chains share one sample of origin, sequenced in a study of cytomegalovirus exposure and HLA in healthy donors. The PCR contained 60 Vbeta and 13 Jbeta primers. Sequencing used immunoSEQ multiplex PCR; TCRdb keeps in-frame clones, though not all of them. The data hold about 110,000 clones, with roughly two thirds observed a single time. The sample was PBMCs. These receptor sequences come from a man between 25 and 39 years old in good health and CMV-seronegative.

The CDR3 region is CASRGTSGDNEQFF. In DNA, the CDR3 is TGTGCCAGCAGAGGGACTAGCGGGGACAATGAGCAGTTCTTC. The V call is TRBV11-3, the J call TRBJ2-1, with 13 bases lining up with TRBD2. V lost 6 bases and J lost 5; bases outside the gene matches: 1. The CDR3 is 14 residues long. Germline assignment: CDR1 SGHNT and CDR2 YENEEA.

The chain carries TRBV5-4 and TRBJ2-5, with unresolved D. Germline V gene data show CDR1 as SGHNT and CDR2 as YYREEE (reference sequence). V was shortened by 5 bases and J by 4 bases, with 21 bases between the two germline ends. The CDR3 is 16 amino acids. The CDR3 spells CASSSPLNGVGETQYF. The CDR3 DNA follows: TGTGCCAGCAGTTCTCCCCTTAACGGAGTAGGAGAGACCCAGTACTTC.

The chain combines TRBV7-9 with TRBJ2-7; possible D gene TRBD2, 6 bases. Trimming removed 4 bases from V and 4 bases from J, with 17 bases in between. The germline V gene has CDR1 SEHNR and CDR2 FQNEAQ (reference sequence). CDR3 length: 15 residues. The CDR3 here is CASSSSGTPLYEQYF. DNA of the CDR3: TGTGCCAGCAGCTCTTCCGGGACTCCCCTTTACGAGCAGTACTTC. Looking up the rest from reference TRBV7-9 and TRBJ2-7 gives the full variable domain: DTGVSQNPRHKITKRGQNVTFRCDPISEHNRLYWYRQTLGQGPEFLTYFQNEAQLEKSRLLSDRFSAERPKGSFSTLEIQRTEQGDSAMYLCASSSSGTPLYEQYFGPGTRLTVT.

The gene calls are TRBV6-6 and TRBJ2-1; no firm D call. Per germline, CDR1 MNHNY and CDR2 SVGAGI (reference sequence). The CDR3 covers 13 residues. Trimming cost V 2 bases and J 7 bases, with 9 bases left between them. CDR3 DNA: TGTGCCAGCAGTTACCTAGATAATAATGAGCAGTTCTTC. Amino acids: CASSYLDNNEQFF.

The CDR3 DNA reads as TGCGCCAGCCTACCGGGACAGGGTTCCTACAATGAGCAGTTCTTC. Translated: CASLPGQGSYNEQFF. The V gene is TRBV5-1, the J gene TRBJ2-1, with 9 bases identical to TRBD1. Germline loops: CDR1 SGHRS, CDR2 YFSETQ. The V gene end was trimmed by 7 bases and the J gene end by 1 base; junction bases not matched to a gene: 6. This CDR3 comprises 15 residues.

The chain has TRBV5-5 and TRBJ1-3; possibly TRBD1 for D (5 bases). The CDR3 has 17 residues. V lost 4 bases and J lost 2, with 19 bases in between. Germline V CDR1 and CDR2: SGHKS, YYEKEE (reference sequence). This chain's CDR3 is CASSPEVGVVAGNTIYF. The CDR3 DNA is TGTGCCAGCAGCCCCGAAGTAGGGGTGGTAGCTGGAAACACCATATATTTT.

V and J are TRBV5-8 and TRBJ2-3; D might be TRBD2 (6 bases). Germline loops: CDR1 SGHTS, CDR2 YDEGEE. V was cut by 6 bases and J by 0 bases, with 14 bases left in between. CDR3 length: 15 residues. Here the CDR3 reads CASTRRGTSTDTQYF. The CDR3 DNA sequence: TGTGCCAGCACCCGGAGGGGCACCAGCACAGATACGCAGTATTTT.

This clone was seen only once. This CDR3 reads CASSPETGSNSPLHF. CDR3 sequence (DNA): TGTGCCAGCAGCCCCGAAACAGGGAGTAATTCACCCCTCCACTTT. The gene calls are TRBV28 and TRBJ1-6; D perhaps matches TRBD1 (6 bases). Trimming left V 6 bases short and J 6 bases short, with 15 bases between. The CDR3 extends over 15 amino acids. CDR1 is MDHEN and CDR2 is SYDVKM in the germline V gene.

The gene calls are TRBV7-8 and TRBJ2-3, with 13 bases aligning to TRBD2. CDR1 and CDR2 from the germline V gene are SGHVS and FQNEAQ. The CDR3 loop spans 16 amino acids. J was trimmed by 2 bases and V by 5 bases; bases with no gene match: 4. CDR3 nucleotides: TGTGCCAGCAGCAGGGGACTAGCGGGATACACAGATACGCAGTATTTT. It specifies CASSRGLAGYTDTQYF.

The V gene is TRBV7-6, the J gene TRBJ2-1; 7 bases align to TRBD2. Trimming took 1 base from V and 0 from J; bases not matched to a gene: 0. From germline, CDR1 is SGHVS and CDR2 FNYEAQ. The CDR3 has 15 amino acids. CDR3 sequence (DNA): TGTGCCAGCAGCTTAGTAGCGGGCTCCTACAATGAGCAGTTCTTC. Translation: CASSLVAGSYNEQFF.

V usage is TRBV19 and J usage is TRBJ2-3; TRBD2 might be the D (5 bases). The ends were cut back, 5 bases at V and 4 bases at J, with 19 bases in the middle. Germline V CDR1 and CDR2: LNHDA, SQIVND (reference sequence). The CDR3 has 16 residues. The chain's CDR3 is CASSPSRGSWADTQYF. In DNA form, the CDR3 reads TGTGCCAGTAGTCCCTCGCGAGGGAGTTGGGCAGATACGCAGTATTTT.

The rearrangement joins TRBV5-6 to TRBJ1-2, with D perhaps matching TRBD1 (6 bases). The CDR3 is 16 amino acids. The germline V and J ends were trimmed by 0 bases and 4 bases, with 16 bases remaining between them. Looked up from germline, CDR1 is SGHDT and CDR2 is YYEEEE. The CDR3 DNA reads TGTGCCAGCAGCTTGGAGGGACGGGACAAGAGCTATGGCTACACCTTC. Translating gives CASSLEGRDKSYGYTF.

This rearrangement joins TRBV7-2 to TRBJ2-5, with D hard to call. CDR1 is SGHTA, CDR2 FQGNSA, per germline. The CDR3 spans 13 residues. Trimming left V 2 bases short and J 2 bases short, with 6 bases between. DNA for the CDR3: TGTGCCAGCAGCTTATCGGTGCAAGAGACCCAGTACTTC. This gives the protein CASSLSVQETQYF.

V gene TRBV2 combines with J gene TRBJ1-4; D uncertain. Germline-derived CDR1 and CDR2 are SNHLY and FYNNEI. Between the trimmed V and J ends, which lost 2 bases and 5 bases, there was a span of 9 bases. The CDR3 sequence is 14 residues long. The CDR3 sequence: CASSELTGNEKLFF. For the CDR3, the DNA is TGTGCCAGCAGTGAACTTACGGGAAATGAAAAACTGTTTTTT.

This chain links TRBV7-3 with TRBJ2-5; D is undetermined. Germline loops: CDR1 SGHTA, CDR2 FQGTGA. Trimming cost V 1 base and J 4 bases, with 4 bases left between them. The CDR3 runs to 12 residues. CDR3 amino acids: CASSLSGETQYF. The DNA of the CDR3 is TGTGCCAGCAGCTTAAGCGGAGAGACCCAGTACTTC.

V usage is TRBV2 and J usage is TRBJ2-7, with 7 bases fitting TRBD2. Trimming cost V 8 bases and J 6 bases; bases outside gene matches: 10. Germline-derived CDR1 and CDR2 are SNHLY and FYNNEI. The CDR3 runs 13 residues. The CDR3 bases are TGTGCCAGCGTTTCGGGAGGAGGCCTCGAGCAGTACTTC. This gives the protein CASVSGGGLEQYF.

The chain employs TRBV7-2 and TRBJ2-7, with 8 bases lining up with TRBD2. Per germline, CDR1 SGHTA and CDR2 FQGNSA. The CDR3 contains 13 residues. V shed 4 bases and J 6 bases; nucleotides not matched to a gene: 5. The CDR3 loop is CASSSSRGGEQYF. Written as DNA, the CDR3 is TGTGCCAGCAGCTCATCTCGGGGGGGCGAGCAGTACTTC.

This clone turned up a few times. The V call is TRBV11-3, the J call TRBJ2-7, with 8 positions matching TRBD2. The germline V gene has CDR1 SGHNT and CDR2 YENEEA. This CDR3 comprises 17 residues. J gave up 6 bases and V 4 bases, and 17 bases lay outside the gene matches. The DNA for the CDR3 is TGTGCCAGCAGCTCGATTGGGTTGTGGGAAAGCGGGGGCGAGCAGTACTTC. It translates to CASSSIGLWESGGEQYF.

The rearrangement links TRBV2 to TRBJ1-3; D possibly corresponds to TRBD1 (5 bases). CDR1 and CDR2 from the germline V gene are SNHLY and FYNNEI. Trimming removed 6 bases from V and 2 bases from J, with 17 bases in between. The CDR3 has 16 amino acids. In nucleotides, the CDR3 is TGTGCCAGCAGCGGGGCTAGCGGGGGTGCTGGAAACACCATATATTTT. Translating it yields CASSGASGGAGNTIYF.

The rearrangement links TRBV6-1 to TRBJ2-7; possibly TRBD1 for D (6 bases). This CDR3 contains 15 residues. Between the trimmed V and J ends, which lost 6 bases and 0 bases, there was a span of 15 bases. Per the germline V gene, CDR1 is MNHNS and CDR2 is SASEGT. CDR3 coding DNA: TGTGCCAGCAGACGCGGGCAGGGGAGCTCCTACGAGCAGTACTTC. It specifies CASRRGQGSSYEQYF.